This TCR beta chain emerged from a study of blood T cell repertoires in COVID-19. Residents of about two dozen US areas, aged about 18 to 95 years, made up the participants. Germline values: CDR1 SGHAT, CDR2 FQNNGV. The junction had 8 bases not matched to a gene; V was cut back by 5 bases and J by 7 bases. The CDR3 is made up of 15 amino acids. The protocol was immunoSEQ multiplex PCR, while the TCRdb copy is restricted to in-frame clones and leaves out a portion. There are some 270,000 clones in the sample; roughly 85% occur only once, and 8.5% to 9.5% lies in the top ten. This clonotype was sampled from a woman between 50 and 59 years old with acute COVID-19. The V call is TRBV11-2, the J call TRBJ1-2; TRBD1 matches 12 bases. Sequencing was done on a sample of PBMCs or T cells enriched from blood (not recorded which). The CDR3 DNA reads TGTGCCAGCAGCCCCATGGGACAGGGGGCTACTGGCTACACCTTC. Its translation is CASSPMGQGATGYTF.